This entry features one TCR beta chain sequence. This clonotype has ten or more counts. Which antigen it targets is not known. There are no base qualities to consult, and no much larger clone falls within one base. These data come from a study of response to subunit inactivated influenza vaccine (dated by TCRdb to between 2018 and 2020). Turning to the overall study: To follow how T cells responded to a trivalent subunit inactivated influenza vaccine, the researchers relied on deep quantitative profiling of the T cell receptor repertoire. The paper's findings and limits, for the study overall: According to the authors, only a limited number of new T cells may be recruited by each seasonal influenza vaccination.

Receptor libraries were prepared by RT-PCR. TCRdb lists the instrument as Illumina HiSeq 2500. TCRdb trimmed the raw reads at Q25, called clones with MiXCR and kept productive beta chains. Rows matching on CDR3 protein sequence are summarized as one entry with the most common DNA and genes. Here the sample has 500,000 or so distinct CDR3 sequences; approximately 10% occur a single time. The ten largest account for roughly 12% of the sample. The sample's time point, from its label and the paper: 45 days after influenza vaccine administration. Measured from the cysteine to the phenylalanine, the CDR3 is 15 residues long. The read is trimmed to its CDR3 DNA, 45 bases read in frame from base 1. V is shortened by 2 bases, J by 5 bases, and the region joining them spans 14 bases. The CDR1 and CDR2 encoded by the germline V gene are SGHTA and FQGNSA.

Here the sequenced sample was PBMCs from blood, taken roughly 47 days after vaccination. This sequence uses TRBV7-2 and TRBJ2-3; the D gene assignment is ambiguous. This clonotype was obtained from a man in his fifties who received an inactivated influenza vaccine. Donor details come from another sample of the same person, matched by shared clones. The sequenced DNA is TGTGCCAGCAGCTTACTCGTCGGGCTACAAGATACGCAGTATTTT. This sequence encodes CASSLLVGLQDTQYF. The full variable domain, completed from the reference TRBV7-2 and TRBJ2-3 proteins outside the CDR3, reads GAGVSQSPSNKVTEKGKDVELRCDPISGHTALYWYRQSLGQGLEFLIYFQGNSAPDKSGLPSDRFSAERTGGSVSTLTIQRTQQEDSAVYLCASSLLVGLQDTQYFGPGTRLTVL.